This T cell receptor beta chain derives from a study of blood T cell repertoires in COVID-19. Background on the study: The origin of the acute and convalescent COVID-19 samples was the United States, Italy and Spain. PBMCs, B-cell-depleted T cells, or T cells provided the cDNA or gDNA that made up the material.

Germline loops: CDR1 SGDLS, CDR2 YYNGEE. The V gene end was trimmed by 4 bases and the J gene end by 9 bases; junction bases not matched to a gene: 8. The CDR3 contains 15 residues. Under the authors' procedure: Using reference gene primer amplification, nucleated cell counts were estimated. Data came from immunoSEQ multiplex PCR; TCRdb stores just in-frame clones and leaves some out. The V and J calls and clone size were taken over from that table, and D and trimming were inferred from the DNA. The repertoire holds about 120,000 clones, with roughly three quarters as singletons. The sequencing input was peripheral blood. The J gene is TRBJ1-6, the V gene TRBV9, with 9 bases fitting TRBD1. This TCR derives from a woman aged 70-85 years with acute or convalescent COVID-19. In DNA, the CDR3 is TGTGCCAGCAGCCTCCGGGACAGGGACGGTTCACCCCTCCACTTT. Translation: CASSLRDRDGSPLHF.